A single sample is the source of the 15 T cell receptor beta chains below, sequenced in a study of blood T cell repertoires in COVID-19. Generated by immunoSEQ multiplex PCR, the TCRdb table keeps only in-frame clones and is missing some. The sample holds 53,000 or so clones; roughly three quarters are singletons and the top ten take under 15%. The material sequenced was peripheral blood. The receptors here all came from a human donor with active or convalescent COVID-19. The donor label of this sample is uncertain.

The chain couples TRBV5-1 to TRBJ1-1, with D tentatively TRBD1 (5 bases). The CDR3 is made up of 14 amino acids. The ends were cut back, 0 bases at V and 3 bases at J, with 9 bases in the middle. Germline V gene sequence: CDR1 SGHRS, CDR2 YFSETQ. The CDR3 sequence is CASSLEAGHTEAFF. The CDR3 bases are TGCGCCAGCAGCTTGGAGGCAGGGCACACTGAAGCTTTCTTT. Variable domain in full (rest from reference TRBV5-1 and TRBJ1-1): KAGVTQTPRYLIKTRGQQVTLSCSPISGHRSVSWYQQTPGQGLQFLFEYFSETQRNKGNFPGRFSGRQFSNSRSEMNVSTLELGDSALYLCASSLEAGHTEAFFGQGTRLTVV.

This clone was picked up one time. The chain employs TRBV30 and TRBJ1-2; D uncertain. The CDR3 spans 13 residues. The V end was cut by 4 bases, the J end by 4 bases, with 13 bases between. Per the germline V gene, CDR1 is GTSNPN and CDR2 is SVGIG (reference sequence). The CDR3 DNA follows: TGTGCCTGGATCTACAGTCCCCTCTATGGCTACACCTTC. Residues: CAWIYSPLYGYTF.

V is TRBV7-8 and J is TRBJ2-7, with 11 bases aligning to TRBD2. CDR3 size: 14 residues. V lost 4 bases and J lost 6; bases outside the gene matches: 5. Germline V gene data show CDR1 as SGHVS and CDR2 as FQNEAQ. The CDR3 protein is CASSSTSGSFEQYF. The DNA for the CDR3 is TGTGCCAGCAGCTCTACTAGCGGGAGTTTCGAGCAGTACTTC.

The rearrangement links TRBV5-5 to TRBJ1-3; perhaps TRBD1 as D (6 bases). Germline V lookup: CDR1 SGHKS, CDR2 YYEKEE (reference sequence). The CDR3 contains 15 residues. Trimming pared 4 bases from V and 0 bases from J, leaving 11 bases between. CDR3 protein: CASSPGQNSGNTIYF. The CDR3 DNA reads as TGTGCCAGCAGCCCGGGACAAAACTCTGGAAACACCATATATTTT.

CDR3 in amino acids: CASSEEFGGSYGYTF. The CDR3 region has the DNA TGTGCCAGCAGTGAAGAGTTCGGAGGGTCCTATGGCTACACCTTC. The chain employs TRBV6-1 and TRBJ1-2; D gene uncertain. This CDR3 is built from 15 residues. Germline V CDR1 and CDR2: MNHNS, SASEGT. V was pared by 1 base and J by 4 bases, with 13 bases between.

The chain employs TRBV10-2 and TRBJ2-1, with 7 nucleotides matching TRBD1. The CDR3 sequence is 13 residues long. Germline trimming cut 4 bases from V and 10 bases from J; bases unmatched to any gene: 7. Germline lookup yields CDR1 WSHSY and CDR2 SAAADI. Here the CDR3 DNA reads TGCGCCAGCAGTGGCGACAGGGTACTAGAGCAGTTCTTC. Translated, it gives CASSGDRVLEQFF.

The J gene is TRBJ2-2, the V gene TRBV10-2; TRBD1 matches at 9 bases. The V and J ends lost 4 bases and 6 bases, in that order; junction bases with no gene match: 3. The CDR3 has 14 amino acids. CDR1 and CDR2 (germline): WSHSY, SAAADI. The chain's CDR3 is CASSGDRVAGELFF. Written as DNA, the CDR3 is TGCGCCAGCAGTGGGGACAGGGTAGCCGGGGAGCTGTTTTTT.

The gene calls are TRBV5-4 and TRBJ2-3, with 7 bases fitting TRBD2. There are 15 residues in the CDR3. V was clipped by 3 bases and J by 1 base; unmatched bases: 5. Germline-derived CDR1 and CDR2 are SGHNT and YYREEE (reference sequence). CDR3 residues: CASSWSGIGTDTQYF. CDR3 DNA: TGTGCCAGCAGCTGGAGCGGGATAGGCACAGATACGCAGTATTTT.

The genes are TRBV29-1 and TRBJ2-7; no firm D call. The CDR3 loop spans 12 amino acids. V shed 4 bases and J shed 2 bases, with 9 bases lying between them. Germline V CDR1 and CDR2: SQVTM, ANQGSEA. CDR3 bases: TGCAGCGTTGCCGACTGGGCCTACGAGCAGTACTTC. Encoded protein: CSVADWAYEQYF.

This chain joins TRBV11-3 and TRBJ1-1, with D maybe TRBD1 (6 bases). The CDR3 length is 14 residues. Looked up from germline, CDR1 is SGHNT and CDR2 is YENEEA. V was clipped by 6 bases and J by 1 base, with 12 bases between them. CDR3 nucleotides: TGTGCCAGCAGGACGGGACATCAGAACACTGAAGCTTTCTTT. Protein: CASRTGHQNTEAFF.

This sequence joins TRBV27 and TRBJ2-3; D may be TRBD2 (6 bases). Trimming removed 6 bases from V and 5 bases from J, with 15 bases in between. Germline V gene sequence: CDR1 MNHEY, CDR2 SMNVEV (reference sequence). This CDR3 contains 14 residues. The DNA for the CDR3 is TGTGCCAGCAGAGGGCTAGCGATAGGAGATACGCAGTATTTT. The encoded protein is CASRGLAIGDTQYF.

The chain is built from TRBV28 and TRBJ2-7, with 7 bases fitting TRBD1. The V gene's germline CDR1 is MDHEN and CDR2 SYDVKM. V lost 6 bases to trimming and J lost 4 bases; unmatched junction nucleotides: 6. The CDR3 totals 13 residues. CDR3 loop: CASSKGATYEQYF. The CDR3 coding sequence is TGTGCCAGCAGCAAGGGGGCGACATACGAGCAGTACTTC.

CDR3: CASSTTELTEAFF. The CDR3 DNA reads as TGTGCCAGTAGTACGACAGAACTAACTGAAGCTTTCTTT. The V call is TRBV19, the J call TRBJ1-1, with a possible D match to TRBD1 (5 bases). This CDR3 is built from 13 residues. V shed 4 bases and J shed 5 bases, with 11 bases lying between them. The germline gives CDR1 LNHDA, CDR2 SQIVND (reference sequence).

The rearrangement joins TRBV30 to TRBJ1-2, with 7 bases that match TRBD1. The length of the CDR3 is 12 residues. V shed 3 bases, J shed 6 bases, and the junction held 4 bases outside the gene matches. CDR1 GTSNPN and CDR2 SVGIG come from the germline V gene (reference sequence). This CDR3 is CAWSPGGHGYTF. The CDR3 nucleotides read TGTGCCTGGAGCCCAGGGGGGCATGGCTACACCTTC. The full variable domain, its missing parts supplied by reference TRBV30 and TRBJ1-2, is SQTIHQWPATLVQPVGSPLSLECTVEGTSNPNLYWYRQAAGRGLQLLFYSVGIGQISSEVPQNLSASRPQDRQFILSSKKLLLSDSGFYLCAWSPGGHGYTFGSGTRLTVV.

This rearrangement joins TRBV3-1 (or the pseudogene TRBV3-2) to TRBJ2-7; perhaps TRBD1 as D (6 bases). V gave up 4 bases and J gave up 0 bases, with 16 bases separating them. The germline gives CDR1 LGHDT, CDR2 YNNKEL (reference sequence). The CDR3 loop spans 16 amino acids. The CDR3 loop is CASSRQGGPFSYEQYF. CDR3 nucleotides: TGTGCCAGCAGCCGTCAAGGGGGACCGTTCTCCTACGAGCAGTACTTC.